The 7 T cell receptor beta chains given below trace back to one sample, sequenced in a study of shared clonotypes between healthy human individuals. The naive CD8 subset, CD45RO-negative cells positively selected for CCR7, excluded terminally differentiated effector memory CD45RA+ cells. The table came from immunoSEQ multiplex PCR; TCRdb's copy has only in-frame clones and leaves some out. The sample records approximately 1.9 million clones, 90% to 95% being singletons. The sequencing input was naive CD8+ T cells from PBMCs. The receptors come from a man aged 18 to 29 in good health. Some clones in this sample may be carry-over from other donors' samples.

V gene TRBV7-3 combines with J gene TRBJ1-1; 8 bases match TRBD1. The CDR3 spans 15 residues. CDR1 and CDR2 (germline): SGHTA, FQGTGA. The V and J ends lost 1 base and 1 base, in that order; junction bases with no gene match: 2. CDR3 residues: CASSLIRGPNTEAFF. CDR3 sequence (DNA): TGTGCCAGCAGCTTAATCAGGGGGCCGAACACTGAAGCTTTCTTT.

The chain has TRBV7-2 and TRBJ2-1; no reliable D call. This CDR3 is built from 14 residues. Trimming pared 3 bases from V and 2 bases from J, leaving 8 bases between. Per germline, CDR1 SGHTA and CDR2 FQGNSA. The CDR3 bases are TGTGCCAGCAGCTTTCTAGGAACCTACAATGAGCAGTTCTTC. This codes for CASSFLGTYNEQFF.

The rearrangement joins TRBV7-9 to TRBJ2-1, with D unresolved. The CDR3 runs to 16 residues. V was cut by 1 base and J by 5 bases, with 15 bases left in between. Germline CDR1 SEHNR, CDR2 FQNEAQ (reference sequence). CDR3 in amino acids: CASSLDGLVVHNEQFF. CDR3 DNA: TGTGCCAGCAGCTTAGATGGGTTGGTGGTCCACAATGAGCAGTTCTTC.

The CDR3 DNA reads TGCGCCAGCAGGGCTAGGACTAGCGACACCGGGGAGCTGTTTTTT. Translated, it gives CASRARTSDTGELFF. This chain connects TRBV10-2 to TRBJ2-2, with 9 bases fitting TRBD2. V shed 6 bases, J shed 3 bases, and the junction held 5 bases outside the gene matches. The CDR3 runs 15 residues. The germline CDR1 and CDR2 sequences are WSHSY and SAAADI.

The CDR3 here is CASSVGRQAYTGELFF. The CDR3 bases are TGTGCCAGCAGCGTAGGGAGACAGGCGTACACCGGGGAGCTGTTTTTT. The rearrangement links TRBV9 to TRBJ2-2; possibly TRBD1 for D (6 bases). Germline V gene data show CDR1 as SGDLS and CDR2 as YYNGEE. Trimming shortened V by 0 bases and J by 3 bases, and 12 bases separated the two germline ends. This CDR3 spans 16 amino acids.

In regard to this clone: Other DNA sequences from this sample encode an identical CDR3 as well. V is TRBV7-2 and J is TRBJ2-1; weak D call: TRBD2 (5 bases). Germline V gene lookup returns CDR1 SGHTA and CDR2 FQGNSA. The CDR3 spans 12 residues. With 1 base removed from V and 7 bases from J, the gap between germline ends came to 5 bases. The CDR3 spells CASSLGRNEQFF. Here the CDR3 DNA reads TGTGCCAGCAGCTTAGGGAGGAATGAGCAGTTCTTC.

V is TRBV5-1 and J is TRBJ2-1; D gene ambiguous. Trimming took 4 bases from V and 7 from J, leaving 6 bases between them. CDR1 is SGHRS and CDR2 is YFSETQ in the germline V gene. CDR3 length: 11 residues. CDR3 nucleotide sequence: TGCGCCAGCAGCCAGAATAATGAGCAGTTCTTC. Protein: CASSQNNEQFF.